The sequence of this TCR beta chain was determined in a study of control samples from healthy donors and cancer patients. The CDR3 consists of 17 residues. CDR1 and CDR2 from the germline V gene are SNHLY and FYNNEI. V gave up 5 bases and J gave up 5 bases; unmatched junction bases: 14. Sequencing used immunoSEQ multiplex PCR; TCRdb keeps in-frame clones, though not all of them. The data contain roughly 120,000 clones, approximately 90% of them seen just once; the ten biggest clones take up approximately 3.5%. V and J are TRBV2 and TRBJ2-1; 8 bases are a match to TRBD2. The clonotype originates from a man aged 35 to 55 in good health. The sample taken for sequencing was blood. CDR3 sequence reads: CASSPPFGGGPHNEQFF. The CDR3 DNA follows: TGTGCCAGCAGTCCCCCGTTCGGCGGGGGGCCCCACAATGAGCAGTTCTTC.